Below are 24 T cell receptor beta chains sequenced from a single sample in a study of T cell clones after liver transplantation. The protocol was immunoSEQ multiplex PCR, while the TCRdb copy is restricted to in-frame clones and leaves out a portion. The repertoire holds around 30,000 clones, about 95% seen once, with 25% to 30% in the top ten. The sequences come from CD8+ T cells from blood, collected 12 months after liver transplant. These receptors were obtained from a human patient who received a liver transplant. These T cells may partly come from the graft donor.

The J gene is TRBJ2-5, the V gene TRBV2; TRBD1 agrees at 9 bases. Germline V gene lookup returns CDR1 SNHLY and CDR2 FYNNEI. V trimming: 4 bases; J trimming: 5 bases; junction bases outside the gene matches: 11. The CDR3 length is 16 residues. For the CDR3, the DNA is TGTGCCAGCAGTGGAGACAGGGGGGCTTTTTGGGAGACCCAGTACTTC. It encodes CASSGDRGAFWETQYF. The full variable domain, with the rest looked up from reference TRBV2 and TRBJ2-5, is EPEVTQTPSHQVTQMGQEVILRCVPISNHLYFYWYRQILGQKVEFLVSFYNNEISEKSEIFDDQFSVERPDGSNFTLKIRSTKLEDSAMYFCASSGDRGAFWETQYFGPGTRLLVL.

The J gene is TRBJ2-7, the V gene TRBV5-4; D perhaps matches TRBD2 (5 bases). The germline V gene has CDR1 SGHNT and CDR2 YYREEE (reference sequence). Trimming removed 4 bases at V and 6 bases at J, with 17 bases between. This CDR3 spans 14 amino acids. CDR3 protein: CASSSGHTLGEQYF. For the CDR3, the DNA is TGTGCCAGCAGCAGCGGTCACACCTTAGGCGAGCAGTACTTC. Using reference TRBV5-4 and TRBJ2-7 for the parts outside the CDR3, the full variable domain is ETGVTQSPTHLIKTRGQQVTLRCSSQSGHNTVSWYQQALGQGPQFIFQYYREEENGRGNFPPRFSGLQFPNYSSELNVNALELDDSALYLCASSSGHTLGEQYFGPGTRLTVT.

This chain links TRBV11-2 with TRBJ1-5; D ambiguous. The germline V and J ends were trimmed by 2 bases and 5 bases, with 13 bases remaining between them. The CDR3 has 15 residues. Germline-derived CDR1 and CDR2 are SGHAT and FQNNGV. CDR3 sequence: CASSLLSGSDQPQHF. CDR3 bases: TGTGCCAGCAGCTTACTCTCGGGATCCGATCAGCCCCAGCATTTT.

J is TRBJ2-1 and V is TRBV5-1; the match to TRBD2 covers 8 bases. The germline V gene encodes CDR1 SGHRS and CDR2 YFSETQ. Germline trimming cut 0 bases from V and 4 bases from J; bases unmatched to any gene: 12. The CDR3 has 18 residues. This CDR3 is CASSLGVERETAYNEQFF. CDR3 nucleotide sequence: TGCGCCAGCAGCTTGGGGGTCGAGCGGGAGACGGCTTACAATGAGCAGTTCTTC. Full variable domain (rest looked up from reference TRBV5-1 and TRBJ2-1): KAGVTQTPRYLIKTRGQQVTLSCSPISGHRSVSWYQQTPGQGLQFLFEYFSETQRNKGNFPGRFSGRQFSNSRSEMNVSTLELGDSALYLCASSLGVERETAYNEQFFGPGTRLTVL.

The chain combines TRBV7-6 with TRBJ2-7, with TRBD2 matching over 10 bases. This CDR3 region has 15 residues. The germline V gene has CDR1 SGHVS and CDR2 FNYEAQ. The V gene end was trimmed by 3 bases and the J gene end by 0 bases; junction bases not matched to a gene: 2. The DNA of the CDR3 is TGTGCCAGCAGCTTTGCTAGCGGGAGCTCCTACGAGCAGTACTTC. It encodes CASSFASGSSYEQYF.

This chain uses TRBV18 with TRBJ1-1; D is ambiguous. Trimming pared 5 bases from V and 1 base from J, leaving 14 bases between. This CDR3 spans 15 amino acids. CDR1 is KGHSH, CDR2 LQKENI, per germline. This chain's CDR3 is CASSMAGWTNTEAFF. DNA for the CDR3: TGTGCCAGCTCAATGGCCGGGTGGACGAACACTGAAGCTTTCTTT.

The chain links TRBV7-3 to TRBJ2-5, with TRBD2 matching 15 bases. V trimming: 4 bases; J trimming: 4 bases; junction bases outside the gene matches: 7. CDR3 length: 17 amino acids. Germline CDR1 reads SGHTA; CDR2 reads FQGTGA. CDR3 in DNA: TGTGCCAGCAGCTCGGGACTAGCGGGAGGAAGTGGAGAGACCCAGTACTTC. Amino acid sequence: CASSSGLAGGSGETQYF.

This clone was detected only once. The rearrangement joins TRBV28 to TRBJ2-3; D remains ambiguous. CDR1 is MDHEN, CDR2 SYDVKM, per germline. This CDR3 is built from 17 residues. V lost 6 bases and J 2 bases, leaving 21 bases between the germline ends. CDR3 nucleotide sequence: TGTGCCAGCAGCCCTTGGCGGACGGATACATCCACAGATACGCAGTATTTT. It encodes CASSPWRTDTSTDTQYF.

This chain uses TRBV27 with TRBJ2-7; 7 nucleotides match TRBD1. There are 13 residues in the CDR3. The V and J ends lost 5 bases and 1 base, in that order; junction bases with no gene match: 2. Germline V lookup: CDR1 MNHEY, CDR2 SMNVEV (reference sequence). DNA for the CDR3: TGTGCCAGCAGTCAGGGGGTTTCCTACGAGCAGTACTTC. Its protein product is CASSQGVSYEQYF.

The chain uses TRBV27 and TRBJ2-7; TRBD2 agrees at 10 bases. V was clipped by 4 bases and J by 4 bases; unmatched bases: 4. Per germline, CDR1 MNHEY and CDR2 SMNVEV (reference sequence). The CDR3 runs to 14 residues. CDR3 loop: CASSYGGLAYEQYF. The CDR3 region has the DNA TGTGCCAGCAGTTATGGGGGACTAGCGTACGAGCAGTACTTC.

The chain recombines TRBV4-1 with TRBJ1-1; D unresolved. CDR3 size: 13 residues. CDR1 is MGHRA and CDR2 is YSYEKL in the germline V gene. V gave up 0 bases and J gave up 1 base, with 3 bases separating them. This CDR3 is CASSQESNTEAFF. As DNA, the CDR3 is TGCGCCAGCAGCCAAGAGTCGAACACTGAAGCTTTCTTT.

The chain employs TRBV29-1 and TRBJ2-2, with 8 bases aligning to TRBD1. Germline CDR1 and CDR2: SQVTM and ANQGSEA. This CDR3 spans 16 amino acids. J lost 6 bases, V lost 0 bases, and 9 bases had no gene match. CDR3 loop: CSVEDGAGGYPGELFF. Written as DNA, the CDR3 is TGCAGCGTTGAAGACGGGGCAGGGGGCTATCCCGGGGAGCTGTTTTTT.

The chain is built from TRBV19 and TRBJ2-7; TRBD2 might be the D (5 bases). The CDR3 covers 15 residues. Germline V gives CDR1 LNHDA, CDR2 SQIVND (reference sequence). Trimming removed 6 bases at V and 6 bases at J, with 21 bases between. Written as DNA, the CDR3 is TGTGCCAGTAGCACCCCGCTCGCGGGTGTTTTCGAGCAGTACTTC. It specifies CASSTPLAGVFEQYF. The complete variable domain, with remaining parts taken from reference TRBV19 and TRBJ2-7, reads DGGITQSPKYLFRKEGQNVTLSCEQNLNHDAMYWYRQDPGQGLRLIYYSQIVNDFQKGDIAEGYSVSREKKESFPLTVTSAQKNPTAFYLCASSTPLAGVFEQYFGPGTRLTVT.

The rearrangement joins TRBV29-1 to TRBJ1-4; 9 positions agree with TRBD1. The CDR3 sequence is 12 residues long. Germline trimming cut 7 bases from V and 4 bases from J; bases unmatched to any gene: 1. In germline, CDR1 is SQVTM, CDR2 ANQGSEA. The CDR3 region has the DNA TGCAGCGGGACAGGGGATAATGAAAAACTGTTTTTT. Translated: CSGTGDNEKLFF.

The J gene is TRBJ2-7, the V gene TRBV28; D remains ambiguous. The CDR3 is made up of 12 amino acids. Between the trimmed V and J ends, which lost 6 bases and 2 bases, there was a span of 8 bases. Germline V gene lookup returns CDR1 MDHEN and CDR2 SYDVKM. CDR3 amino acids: CASSSPPYEQYF. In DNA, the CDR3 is TGTGCCAGCAGCTCCCCTCCCTACGAGCAGTACTTC. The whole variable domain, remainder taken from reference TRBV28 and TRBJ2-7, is DVKVTQSSRYLVKRTGEKVFLECVQDMDHENMFWYRQDPGLGLRLIYFSYDVKMKEKGDIPEGYSVSREKKERFSLILESASTNQTSMYLCASSSPPYEQYFGPGTRLTVT.

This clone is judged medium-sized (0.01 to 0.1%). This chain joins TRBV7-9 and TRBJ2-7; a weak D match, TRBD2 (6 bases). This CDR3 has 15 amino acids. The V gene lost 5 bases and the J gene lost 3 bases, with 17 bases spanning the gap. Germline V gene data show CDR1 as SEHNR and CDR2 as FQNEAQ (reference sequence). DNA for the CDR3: TGTGCCAGCAGCGAAACTAGCTTGGGCCGCTACGAGCAGTACTTC. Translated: CASSETSLGRYEQYF.

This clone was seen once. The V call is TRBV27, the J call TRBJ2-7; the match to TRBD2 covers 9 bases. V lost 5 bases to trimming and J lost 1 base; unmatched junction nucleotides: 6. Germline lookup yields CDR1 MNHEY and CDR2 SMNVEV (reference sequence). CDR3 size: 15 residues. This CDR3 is CASSPIAGASYEQYF. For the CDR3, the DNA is TGTGCCAGCAGTCCTATAGCGGGAGCGTCCTACGAGCAGTACTTC.

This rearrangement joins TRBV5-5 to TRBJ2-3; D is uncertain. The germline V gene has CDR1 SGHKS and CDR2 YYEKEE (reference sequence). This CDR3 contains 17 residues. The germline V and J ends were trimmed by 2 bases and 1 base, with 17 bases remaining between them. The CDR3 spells CASSFPPLGPGTDTQYF. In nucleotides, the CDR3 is TGTGCCAGCAGCTTTCCTCCTCTAGGGCCGGGCACAGATACGCAGTATTTT.

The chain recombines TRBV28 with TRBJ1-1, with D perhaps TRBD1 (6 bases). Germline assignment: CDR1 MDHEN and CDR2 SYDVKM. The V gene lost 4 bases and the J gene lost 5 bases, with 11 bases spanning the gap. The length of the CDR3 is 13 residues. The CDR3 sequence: CASSYRRGTEAFF. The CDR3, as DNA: TGTGCCAGCAGTTACCGCAGGGGAACTGAAGCTTTCTTT.

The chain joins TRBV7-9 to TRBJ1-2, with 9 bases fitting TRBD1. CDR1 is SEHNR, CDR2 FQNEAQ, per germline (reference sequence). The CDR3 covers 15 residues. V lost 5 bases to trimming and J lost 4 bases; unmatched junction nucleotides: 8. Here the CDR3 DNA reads TGTGCCAGCAGCAGAGCCGGGACAGGGACCTATGGCTACACCTTC. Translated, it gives CASSRAGTGTYGYTF.

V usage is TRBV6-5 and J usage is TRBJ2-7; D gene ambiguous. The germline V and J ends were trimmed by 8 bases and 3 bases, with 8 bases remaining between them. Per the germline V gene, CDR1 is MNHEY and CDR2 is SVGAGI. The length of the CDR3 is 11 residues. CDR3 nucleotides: TGTGCCAGCCTCCACGGCTACGAGCAGTACTTC. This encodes CASLHGYEQYF.

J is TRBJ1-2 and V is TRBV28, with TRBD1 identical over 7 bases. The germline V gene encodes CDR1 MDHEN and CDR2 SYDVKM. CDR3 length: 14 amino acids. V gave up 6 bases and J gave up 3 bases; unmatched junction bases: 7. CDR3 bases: TGTGCCAGCAGCGCCGGGACAGTGTACTATGGCTACACCTTC. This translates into CASSAGTVYYGYTF.

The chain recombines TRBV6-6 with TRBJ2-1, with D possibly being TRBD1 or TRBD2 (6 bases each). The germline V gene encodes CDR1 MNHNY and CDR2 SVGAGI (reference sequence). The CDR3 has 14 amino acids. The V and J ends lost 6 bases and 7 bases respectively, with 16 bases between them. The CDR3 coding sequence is TGTGCCAGCAGCCTAAGGGGGACTCCGAATGAGCAGTTCTTC. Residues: CASSLRGTPNEQFF.

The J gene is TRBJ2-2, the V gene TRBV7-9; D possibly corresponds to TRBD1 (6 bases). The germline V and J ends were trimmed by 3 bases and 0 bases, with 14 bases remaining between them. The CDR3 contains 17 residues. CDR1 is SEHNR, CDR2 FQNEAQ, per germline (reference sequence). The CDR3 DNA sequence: TGTGCCAGCAGCTTTGAGGCCGGGACAACGAACACCGGGGAGCTGTTTTTT. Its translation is CASSFEAGTTNTGELFF.